These 27 T cell receptor beta chains were sequenced from one sample in a study of blood T cell repertoires in COVID-19. Clones were read by immunoSEQ multiplex PCR, and TCRdb kept only the in-frame ones, dropping some. The profile shows about 260,000 clones, 75% to 90% of them singletons. The specimen sequenced was PBMCs or T cells enriched from blood (not recorded which). Every receptor here comes from a woman in her thirties with acute COVID-19.

This clone was picked up one time. The gene calls are TRBV7-6 and TRBJ2-7; the D gene is possibly TRBD2 (5 bases). The CDR3 has 15 residues. Germline V gene data show CDR1 as SGHVS and CDR2 as FNYEAQ. V lost 0 bases and J 2 bases, leaving 11 bases between the germline ends. The DNA of the CDR3 is TGTGCCAGCAGCTTAGCACACGGGGAAACCTACGAGCAGTACTTC. It translates to CASSLAHGETYEQYF.

The chain recombines TRBV24-1 with TRBJ1-5; D not certain. V dropped 4 bases and J dropped 4 bases, with 7 bases sitting between them. The CDR3 runs 13 residues. Germline V gene sequence: CDR1 KGHDR, CDR2 SFDVKD. The CDR3 region is CATSERYNQPQHF. In nucleotides, the CDR3 is TGTGCCACCAGTGAACGGTATAATCAGCCCCAGCATTTT.

This chain links TRBV6-5 with TRBJ2-1; D not resolved. V shed 2 bases and J shed 3 bases, with 8 bases lying between them. The germline V gene encodes CDR1 MNHEY and CDR2 SVGAGI. This CDR3 comprises 14 residues. CDR3 protein: CASSYGQNYNEQFF. The CDR3 nucleotides are TGTGCCAGCAGTTACGGGCAGAACTACAATGAGCAGTTCTTC.

The chain is built from TRBV5-3 and TRBJ2-7; 15 nucleotides match TRBD2. TRBV5-3 is sorted into the ORF group, with uncertain function. CDR3 length: 16 amino acids. The V gene end was trimmed by 2 bases and the J gene end by 6 bases; junction bases not matched to a gene: 6. In DNA, the CDR3 is TGTGCCAGAAGCTTAGGAGGACTAGCGGGAGGGGGCGAGCAGTACTTC. Translated, it gives CARSLGGLAGGGEQYF.

The V and J genes are TRBV4-1 and TRBJ2-6, with D possibly matching TRBD1 (7 bases). The V end was cut by 3 bases, the J end by 0 bases, with 18 bases between. Germline V gene lookup returns CDR1 MGHRA and CDR2 YSYEKL. CDR3 length: 19 amino acids. For the CDR3, the DNA is TGCGCCAGCAGCCAGCTAGGCGGGACAGACAACTCTGGGGCCAACGTCCTGACTTTC. Translation: CASSQLGGTDNSGANVLTF.

This chain connects TRBV3-1 (or the pseudogene TRBV3-2) to TRBJ2-2; 8 bases fit TRBD2. V lost 5 bases to trimming and J lost 5 bases; unmatched junction nucleotides: 7. Germline assignment: CDR1 LGHDT and CDR2 YNNKEL (reference sequence). This CDR3 comprises 15 residues. The CDR3 DNA sequence: TGTGCCAGCAGCGGGAGCGGGAGCCCTACCGGGGAGCTGTTTTTT. Its translation is CASSGSGSPTGELFF.

The J gene is TRBJ2-1, the V gene TRBV28, with 9 bases aligning to TRBD2. Germline V lookup: CDR1 MDHEN, CDR2 SYDVKM. V was clipped by 2 bases and J by 4 bases; unmatched bases: 3. The CDR3 extends over 15 amino acids. CDR3 sequence reads: CASSLQTSGYNEQFF. In DNA, the CDR3 is TGTGCCAGCAGTTTACAGACTAGCGGATACAATGAGCAGTTCTTC.

The chain couples TRBV7-3 to TRBJ2-3; no firm D call. The CDR3 extends over 14 amino acids. Looked up from germline, CDR1 is SGHTA and CDR2 is FQGTGA. Trimming removed 6 bases from V and 2 bases from J, with 12 bases in between. CDR3 sequence reads: CASSPKKFTDTQYF. The CDR3 nucleotides are TGTGCCAGCAGTCCTAAGAAGTTCACAGATACGCAGTATTTT.

This clone was seen only once. The chain employs TRBV3-1 (or the pseudogene TRBV3-2) and TRBJ2-7; maybe TRBD1 (6 bases). The CDR3 consists of 14 residues. CDR1 and CDR2 (germline): LGHDT, YNNKEL (reference sequence). Trimming pared 4 bases from V and 3 bases from J, leaving 13 bases between. The CDR3 DNA sequence: TGTGCCAGCAGCCTCCGAGGGGGTCTCTACGAGCAGTACTTC. This encodes CASSLRGGLYEQYF.

The chain employs TRBV3-1 (or the pseudogene TRBV3-2) and TRBJ1-2; no reliable D call. CDR1 is LGHDT and CDR2 is YNNKEL in the germline V gene (reference sequence). The V and J ends lost 0 bases and 8 bases respectively, with 7 bases between them. The CDR3 is 12 residues long. CDR3 DNA sequence: TGTGCCAGCAGCCAAGAGGGCAGGGGCTACACCTTC. This translates into CASSQEGRGYTF.

The chain has TRBV6-5 and TRBJ1-2, with unresolved D. Germline CDR1 and CDR2: MNHEY and SVGAGI. The V gene lost 0 bases and the J gene lost 8 bases, with 10 bases spanning the gap. The CDR3 length is 13 residues. CDR3 loop: CASSYSRGEGYTF. CDR3 bases: TGTGCCAGCAGTTACTCCCGGGGAGAAGGCTACACCTTC.

The chain is built from TRBV11-3 and TRBJ2-5, with D uncertain. The germline V gene has CDR1 SGHNT and CDR2 YENEEA. V was trimmed by 5 bases and J by 5 bases, leaving 18 bases between them. This CDR3 contains 15 residues. The CDR3 nucleotides are TGTGCCAGCAGCCTAACCACTGGGCGTGTCGAGACCCAGTACTTC. Its translation is CASSLTTGRVETQYF.

V gene TRBV5-1 combines with J gene TRBJ2-2; TRBD2 is a possible D gene (5 bases). The CDR3 contains 15 residues. Trimming took 0 bases from V and 4 from J, leaving 10 bases between them. Germline V gene data show CDR1 as SGHRS and CDR2 as YFSETQ. The CDR3 sequence: CASSLAGSPTGELFF. The CDR3 region has the DNA TGCGCCAGCAGCTTGGCGGGGAGTCCCACCGGGGAGCTGTTTTTT.

This clone has only a few counts. Written as DNA, the CDR3 is TGTGCCAGCAGTGGCACGGGGTACGAGCAGTACTTC. It yields the protein CASSGTGYEQYF. This chain uses TRBV27 with TRBJ2-7, with D possibly matching TRBD2 (5 bases). The CDR3 is 12 amino acids. Germline lookup yields CDR1 MNHEY and CDR2 SMNVEV (reference sequence). V gave up 5 bases and J gave up 4 bases, with 9 bases separating them.

V and J are TRBV19 and TRBJ1-4; 8 bases match TRBD1. The germline V gene encodes CDR1 LNHDA and CDR2 SQIVND (reference sequence). The CDR3 loop spans 15 amino acids. Germline trimming cut 3 bases from V and 7 bases from J; bases unmatched to any gene: 7. In DNA, the CDR3 is TGTGCCAGTAGTATCGCAGGGGGCGCGGGTGAAAAACTGTTTTTT. It codes for CASSIAGGAGEKLFF.

The chain uses TRBV6-5 and TRBJ2-7, with TRBD2 identical over 9 bases. Germline assignment: CDR1 MNHEY and CDR2 SVGAGI. The V and J ends lost 7 bases and 2 bases, in that order; junction bases with no gene match: 3. CDR3 length equals 13 residues. The CDR3 loop reads CASKAGGAYEQYF. The CDR3 DNA follows: TGTGCCAGCAAGGCGGGAGGGGCCTACGAGCAGTACTTC.

Comments on this clone: This sample also contains other DNA sequences that code for the same CDR3. The chain is built from TRBV27 and TRBJ2-7, with 8 bases lining up with TRBD1. The CDR3 length is 14 residues. Trimming cost V 4 bases and J 2 bases; bases outside gene matches: 4. Germline CDR1 is MNHEY and CDR2 is SMNVEV (reference sequence). The CDR3 bases are TGTGCCAGCAGTTCCGGACAGGGAACCTACGAGCAGTACTTC. This sequence encodes CASSSGQGTYEQYF.

This chain connects TRBV5-1 to TRBJ2-1, with D tentatively TRBD2 (5 bases). The V end lost 5 bases, the J end lost 5 bases, and 14 bases lay between the germline ends. Germline CDR1 reads SGHRS; CDR2 reads YFSETQ. The CDR3 contains 14 residues. The CDR3 DNA reads TGCGCCAGCAGAAATAGCAAGGAGGACAATGAGCAGTTCTTC. Translating it yields CASRNSKEDNEQFF.

The chain couples TRBV11-2 to TRBJ1-5; D unclear. Between the trimmed V and J ends, which lost 2 bases and 8 bases, there was a span of 16 bases. This CDR3 comprises 15 residues. Germline V gene sequence: CDR1 SGHAT, CDR2 FQNNGV. This CDR3 is CASSLKSLRDEPQHF. The CDR3 bases are TGTGCCAGCAGCTTAAAGAGTCTGAGAGATGAGCCCCAGCATTTT.

The chain combines TRBV7-2 with TRBJ2-1; D remains unclear. With 5 bases removed from V and 1 base from J, the gap between germline ends came to 12 bases. This CDR3 has 15 residues. Germline-derived CDR1 and CDR2 are SGHTA and FQGNSA. CDR3 nucleotides: TGTGCCAGCAGCCTCTATATACAGTCCTACAATGAGCAGTTCTTC. Protein: CASSLYIQSYNEQFF.

V gene TRBV5-5 combines with J gene TRBJ2-7; D not resolved. Trimming shortened V by 4 bases and J by 2 bases, and 16 bases separated the two germline ends. From germline, CDR1 is SGHKS and CDR2 YYEKEE (reference sequence). The CDR3 has 15 residues. CDR3 protein: CASSLFEPSPYEQYF. The CDR3 DNA sequence: TGTGCCAGCAGCCTCTTCGAGCCTTCTCCCTACGAGCAGTACTTC.

Notes on this clone: Relative to the germline gene, one junction end is altered; a read error may explain this. The chain is built from TRBV3-1 (or the pseudogene TRBV3-2) and TRBJ2-1; 8 bases agree with TRBD2. The germline V gene has CDR1 LGHDT and CDR2 YNNKEL (reference sequence). The CDR3 length is 12 residues. CDR3 DNA sequence: TGTGCCAGCAGCGAAAGGCAGCGGGAGCTACTCTTC. It encodes CASSERQRELLF.

V usage is TRBV5-6 and J usage is TRBJ1-2; D might be TRBD1 (5 bases). Between the trimmed V and J ends, which lost 4 bases and 7 bases, there was a span of 23 bases. Germline CDR1 is SGHDT and CDR2 is YYEEEE. The CDR3 sequence is 16 residues long. CDR3 DNA: TGTGCCAGCAGCCCCTCGCAGGGAAGCCCTATACTTGGCTACACCTTC. This encodes CASSPSQGSPILGYTF.

The rearrangement uses TRBV24-1 and TRBJ2-1; 7 bases are a match to TRBD1. Trimming at V came to 4 bases and at J to 2 bases, leaving 7 bases not matched to a gene. CDR1 KGHDR and CDR2 SFDVKD come from the germline V gene. This CDR3 contains 16 residues. The CDR3 DNA reads as TGTGCCACCAGTGACGCTACAGGGGTGGCCTACAATGAGCAGTTCTTC. Its protein product is CATSDATGVAYNEQFF.

The J gene is TRBJ2-7, the V gene TRBV3-1 (or the pseudogene TRBV3-2); 12 nucleotides match TRBD2. Germline CDR1 is LGHDT and CDR2 is YNNKEL (reference sequence). The CDR3 extends over 16 amino acids. Unmatched junction bases numbered 5, after V lost 1 base and J lost 4 bases. The CDR3: CASSQAKLAGGYEQYF. The CDR3 DNA reads as TGTGCCAGCAGCCAAGCGAAACTAGCGGGGGGTTACGAGCAGTACTTC.

The V and J genes are TRBV6-2 or TRBV6-3 and TRBJ1-2; D not resolved. The CDR3 totals 15 residues. Trimming took 2 bases from V and 2 from J, leaving 12 bases between them. The germline gives CDR1 MNHEY, CDR2 SVGEGT. CDR3: CASSYREGFNYGYTF. CDR3 nucleotides: TGTGCCAGCAGTTACCGAGAGGGATTCAACTATGGCTACACCTTC.

The genes are TRBV28 and TRBJ2-1, with D unclear. CDR3 length equals 10 residues. V shed 10 bases and J shed 2 bases, with 3 bases lying between them. CDR1 and CDR2 from the germline V gene are MDHEN and SYDVKM. CDR3 protein: CATAYNEQFF. The CDR3 nucleotides are TGTGCCACAGCCTACAATGAGCAGTTCTTC.